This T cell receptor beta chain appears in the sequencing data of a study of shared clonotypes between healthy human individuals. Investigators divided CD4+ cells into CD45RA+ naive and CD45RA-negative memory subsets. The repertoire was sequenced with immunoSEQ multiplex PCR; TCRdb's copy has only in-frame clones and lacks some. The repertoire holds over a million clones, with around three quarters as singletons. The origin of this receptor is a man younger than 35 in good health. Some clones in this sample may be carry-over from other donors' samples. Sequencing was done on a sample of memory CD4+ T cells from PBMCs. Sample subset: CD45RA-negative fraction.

CDR3 DNA sequence: TGTGCCACCTCCCAAGCCGGGGTCCCCTACGAGCAGTACTTC. It codes for CATSQAGVPYEQYF. V and J are TRBV28 and TRBJ2-7, with TRBD2 as a possible D gene (5 bases). V was pared by 10 bases and J by 2 bases, with 18 bases between. The CDR3 covers 14 residues. The germline V gene encodes CDR1 MDHEN and CDR2 SYDVKM.